This T cell receptor (beta chain) comes out of a study of CXCR3-negative and CXCR3-positive naive CD8 T cells. Study-wide results and caveats: With CXCR3 expression partially decreased after cryopreservation, most assays relied on fresh PBMCs.

The libraries of TRB cDNA were prepared using 5' RACE with UMI labels. TCRdb reanalyzed the 5' RACE reads, giving one entry per CDR3 protein sequence and no DNA. The repertoire table contains tens of thousands of distinct CDR3 sequences. Cells that were CD45RO-CCR7+CD27+CD95- constituted naive CD8+ T cells. Germline V gene data show CDR1 as LNHNV and CDR2 as YYDKDF (reference sequence). The CDR3 has 17 amino acids. As concerns this clonotype: Its antigen is unidentified.

Sequencing used naive CXCR3- CD8+ T cells from blood. Subset here: CD45RO-CCR7+CD27+CD95- naive CD8+ T cells lacking CXCR3 (TNR3-). The clonotype originates from a human donor in good health. Some clones in this sample may be carry-over from other donors' samples. The chain is built from TRBV15 and TRBJ2-1; TCRdb picks TRBD1, but there is no DNA to check that call. The CDR3 spells CATSRDFRDREVYEQFF.